These 19 T cell receptor beta chains share one sample of origin, sequenced in a study of early T cells in non-severe SARS-CoV-2 infection. TCRdb reprocessed the 5' RACE reads with MiXCR, giving one entry per CDR3 protein. The sample has roughly 110,000 distinct CDR3 sequences; approximately 12% are singletons. Sequenced: whole blood. These TCRs come from an adult who was a healthcare worker with PCR-confirmed SARS-CoV-2 infection or an uninfected control (not recorded which).

This clonotype was detected ten times or more. CDR3 coding DNA: TGTGCCAGCAGTTACGGGGCCAGGCTCGGTAATTCACCCCTCCACTTT. It encodes CASSYGARLGNSPLHF. The genes are TRBV6-5 and TRBJ1-6; a weak D match, TRBD1 (5 bases). CDR3 length equals 16 residues. Trimming stripped 2 bases from V and 6 bases from J, with 14 bases between. Germline assignment: CDR1 MNHEY and CDR2 SVGAGI.

This clonotype was picked up many times. The rearrangement links TRBV5-1 to TRBJ2-5; possible D gene TRBD2, 5 bases. Germline-derived CDR1 and CDR2 are SGHRS and YFSETQ. V lost 0 bases, J lost 5 bases, and 14 bases lay in between. The CDR3 covers 15 residues. CDR3 in amino acids: CASSLEGGLEETQYF. In nucleotides, the CDR3 is TGCGCCAGCAGCTTGGAAGGCGGGTTAGAGGAGACCCAGTACTTC.

This clonotype was detected only once. A much bigger clone sits one base away, suggesting this may be a read error. V is TRBV3-1 and J is TRBJ1-4; 10 nucleotides line up with TRBD1. The trim removed 0 bases at V and 12 bases at J, leaving 16 bases unmatched. The V gene's germline CDR1 is LGHDT and CDR2 YNNKEL (reference sequence). CDR3 size: 18 residues. For the CDR3, the DNA is TGTGCCAGCAGCCAAGATAATGAGTTAGGGACAGGGGAGGAAGAACTGTTTTTT. The encoded protein is CASSQDNELGTGEEELFF.

This clonotype was detected ten times or more. The CDR3 protein is CATSDSKQGAYGYTF. The CDR3 nucleotides are TGTGCCACCAGTGATTCCAAACAGGGCGCCTATGGCTACACCTTC. The genes are TRBV24-1 and TRBJ1-2, with a weak D call TRBD1 (6 bases). The CDR3 is made up of 15 amino acids. Germline CDR1 is KGHDR and CDR2 is SFDVKD. Trimming removed 2 bases at V and 4 bases at J, with 13 bases between.

This clonotype has more than one count but fewer than ten. The CDR3 here is CASSYLPPSGGGRELFF. The CDR3 nucleotides are TGTGCCAGCAGTTACCTTCCCCCCTCAGGGGGCGGGAGGGAGCTGTTTTTT. The chain links TRBV6-5 to TRBJ2-2; 8 bases map to TRBD1. Germline CDR1 reads MNHEY; CDR2 reads SVGAGI. V was pared by 2 bases and J by 9 bases, with 14 bases of the junction left unmatched. The CDR3 consists of 17 residues.

J is TRBJ2-4 and V is TRBV3-1, with TRBD1 matching over 9 bases. After removal of 3 bases from V and 8 bases from J, the junction contained 8 bases not matched to a gene. Per the germline V gene, CDR1 is LGHDT and CDR2 is YNNKEL (reference sequence). The CDR3 is 15 amino acids. The CDR3 spells CASSHAPGQGDIQYF. CDR3 bases: TGTGCCAGCAGCCACGCCCCGGGACAGGGTGACATTCAGTACTTC.

This clonotype was picked up many times. J is TRBJ2-4 and V is TRBV7-2, with 14 bases fitting TRBD2. The CDR3 covers 16 residues. Germline trimming cut 5 bases from V and 9 bases from J; bases unmatched to any gene: 9. CDR1 is SGHTA and CDR2 is FQGNSA in the germline V gene. CDR3 region: CASSPGTSGSVGIQYF. The CDR3 bases are TGTGCCAGCAGCCCTGGGACTAGCGGGAGTGTAGGCATTCAGTACTTC.

The table lists this clonotype with many counts. The V and J genes are TRBV7-6 and TRBJ2-5; 10 positions agree with TRBD1. CDR3 length equals 15 residues. Germline CDR1 and CDR2: SGHVS and FNYEAQ. The V and J ends lost 6 bases and 5 bases, in that order; junction bases with no gene match: 9. The CDR3 DNA follows: TGTGCCAGCAGAAGGGGACAGGGGTCGTGGGAGACCCAGTACTTC. Amino acid sequence: CASRRGQGSWETQYF.

This clonotype has a handful of counts. The chain carries TRBV2 and TRBJ2-3, with unresolved D. Germline V gene sequence: CDR1 SNHLY, CDR2 FYNNEI. The V end was cut by 4 bases, the J end by 6 bases, with 5 bases between. This CDR3 spans 11 amino acids. The CDR3 sequence is CASSAWDTQYF. As DNA, the CDR3 is TGTGCCAGCAGTGCCTGGGATACGCAGTATTTT.

The V gene is TRBV29-1, the J gene TRBJ2-1, with 9 bases aligning to TRBD2. The CDR3 totals 17 residues. Trimming took 3 bases from V and 4 from J; bases not matched to a gene: 13. Germline V lookup: CDR1 SQVTM, CDR2 ANQGSEA. This CDR3 reads CSVDGLAGPGGYNEQFF. The CDR3 DNA reads as TGCAGCGTTGACGGCCTAGCGGGGCCCGGCGGTTACAATGAGCAGTTCTTC.

In regard to this clonotype: A much more abundant neighbour one base away suggests this may be a read error. The chain is built from TRBV6-2 or TRBV6-3 and TRBJ1-5, with 7 bases matching TRBD1. The CDR3 is made up of 13 amino acids. The V gene's germline CDR1 is MNHEY and CDR2 SVGEGT. The CDR3 reads CASSWTGKQPQHF. The CDR3 DNA sequence: TGTGCCAGCAGTTGGACAGGCAAACAGCCCCAGCATTTT.

The chain joins TRBV7-2 to TRBJ1-5, with D tentatively TRBD1 (6 bases). The germline CDR1 and CDR2 sequences are SGHTA and FQGNSA. Trimming stripped 5 bases from V and 3 bases from J, with 14 bases between. This CDR3 region has 15 residues. The chain's CDR3 is CASSPEGGLNQPQHF. In DNA, the CDR3 is TGTGCCAGCAGCCCCGAAGGGGGACTCAATCAGCCCCAGCATTTT.

Many counts were recorded for this clonotype. The chain employs TRBV28 and TRBJ2-3; 12 nucleotides align to TRBD2. The CDR3 has 16 residues. Germline V CDR1 and CDR2: MDHEN, SYDVKM. The junction had 6 bases not matched to a gene; V was cut back by 3 bases and J by 5 bases. The CDR3 loop is CASSFQTSGSIDTQYF. As DNA, the CDR3 is TGTGCCAGCAGTTTTCAGACTAGCGGGAGTATAGATACGCAGTATTTT.

This clonotype was counted at least ten times. The J gene is TRBJ2-5, the V gene TRBV5-1, with TRBD1 matching over 9 bases. From germline, CDR1 is SGHRS and CDR2 YFSETQ. The CDR3 is 17 amino acids. Trimming at V came to 1 base and at J to 1 base, leaving 8 bases not matched to a gene. The CDR3 DNA follows: TGCGCCAGCAGCTTGACTCCGGACAGGGGAGGCCAAGAGACCCAGTACTTC. Translated, it gives CASSLTPDRGGQETQYF.

This clonotype was observed many times. The chain joins TRBV9 to TRBJ2-7, with D uncertain. The CDR3 covers 13 residues. CDR1 is SGDLS and CDR2 is YYNGEE in the germline V gene. Trimming shortened V by 0 bases and J by 5 bases, and 9 bases separated the two germline ends. CDR3 sequence: CASSVDLRDEQYF. CDR3 coding DNA: TGTGCCAGCAGCGTAGACCTGCGCGACGAGCAGTACTTC. The variable domain in full, completed from reference TRBV9 and TRBJ2-7, reads DSGVTQTPKHLITATGQRVTLRCSPRSGDLSVYWYQQSLDQGLQFLIQYYNGEERAKGNILERFSAQQFPDLHSELNLSSLELGDSALYFCASSVDLRDEQYFGPGTRLTVT.

The chain couples TRBV20-1 to TRBJ2-6, with no clear D. Germline V gives CDR1 DFQATT, CDR2 SNEGSKA (reference sequence). Trimming pared 5 bases from V and 2 bases from J, leaving 10 bases between. The CDR3 totals 14 residues. CDR3 nucleotide sequence: TGCAGTGCTCATAACCCCACTGGGGCCAACGTCCTGACTTTC. It yields the protein CSAHNPTGANVLTF.

This clonotype appeared a few times. The chain couples TRBV20-1 to TRBJ1-2; possible D gene TRBD1, 5 bases. The V gene's germline CDR1 is DFQATT and CDR2 SNEGSKA (reference sequence). The V end was cut by 0 bases, the J end by 3 bases, with 8 bases between. The CDR3 contains 13 residues. DNA of the CDR3: TGCAGTGCTAGAGATATGGGGGACTATGGCTACACCTTC. This gives the protein CSARDMGDYGYTF.

V gene TRBV6-2 or TRBV6-3 combines with J gene TRBJ2-1; 7 bases align to TRBD2. Germline CDR1 MNHEY, CDR2 SVGEGT. V was pared by 6 bases and J by 4 bases, with 18 bases of the junction left unmatched. The length of the CDR3 is 18 residues. As DNA, the CDR3 is TGTGCCAGCAGACTTTGGGGGGGACCAAGAGCGTCTTACAATGAGCAGTTCTTC. Translation: CASRLWGGPRASYNEQFF.

The V call is TRBV11-2, the J call TRBJ2-1, with D possibly matching TRBD1 (6 bases). The CDR3 is made up of 17 amino acids. The germline V gene has CDR1 SGHAT and CDR2 FQNNGV. Trimming cost V 5 bases and J 0 bases, with 17 bases left between them. CDR3 sequence reads: CASSHPTGESSYNEQFF. DNA for the CDR3: TGTGCCAGCAGCCACCCGACAGGCGAGAGCTCCTACAATGAGCAGTTCTTC.